The T cell receptor beta chain described here comes from a study of T-cell memory formation after mild COVID-19 (dated by TCRdb to the early 2020s). Study-wide context: TCR sequence clusters from the two donors were found to be largely donor specific. In two donors, T-cell clones that expanded and contracted after mild COVID-19 were tracked by sequencing TCRalpha and TCRbeta repertoires over time. The cohort was made up of two young adult volunteers, one female and one male, who were previously healthy.

What the authors observed across the whole study: Whether the second-wave clones peaking on day 37 were SARS-CoV-2 specific was not confirmed. Some responding clones were found in pre-infection memory, which suggests that pre-existing cross-reactive memory T cells took part in the SARS-CoV-2 response. The study included only two mild cases, and larger cohorts that include severe cases with pre-infection samples were judged to be necessary. Clones contracting from day 15 to 85 had balanced CD4/CD8 phenotypes, while a second wave expanding from day 15 to 37 was biased towards CD4+. Contracting CD4+ clones turned up mainly in the CM and EM memory subsets, whereas EMRA was where CD8+ clones were enriched.

Measured from the cysteine to the valine, the CDR3 is 13 residues long. CDR3 DNA only is kept here, 39 bases in frame from base 1. The germline V and J ends show losses of 3 bases and 4 bases respectively, and no gene match explains 2 bases of the junction. CDR1 and CDR2 were assigned from the germline V gene (reference sequence) as SEHNR and FQNEAQ. The instrument given in TCRdb is Illumina NovaSeq 6000. Using 5'RACE with constant-segment primers, TCRalpha and TCRbeta cDNA libraries were constructed, with sample barcodes and unique molecular identifiers added in the process. RNA was extracted from every sample with Trizol reagent. Library amplification was performed in two PCR steps, and a second sample barcode and Illumina TruSeq adapters were introduced in the second step. Sequencing of the libraries was done on an Illumina NovaSeq, producing 2 x 150 bp paired-end reads. Per the authors' processing: Demultiplexing of reads and collapsing into UMI-guided consensus sequences were performed with migec v1.2.7. Using mixcr v2.1.11, UMI consensuses were aligned to TRA and TRB V and J templates and then assembled into clonotypes. A clonotype was counted as expanded or contracted only if both edgeR and NoisET called the change significant, with noise models trained on biological replicates. edgeR calls used a false discovery rate-adjusted p below 0.01 and a log2 fold-change threshold of 1. As an exploratory analysis of dynamics, max-normalized trajectories of the 1000 most abundant clonotypes were examined with PCA combined with hierarchical clustering. Each responding clone was given a CD4 or CD8 phenotype based on the CD4+ and CD8+ repertoires, which had been sequenced separately. TCRdb itself trimmed the public reads at Q25 with fastp, ran MiXCR and retained productive beta chains. Here each entry gathers all rows of one CDR3 protein and keeps the most common genes and DNA. What appears here as the V and J calls and clone size reflects TCRdb's work, not the paper's. The sample has roughly 400,000 distinct CDR3 sequences on record, 16% of them singletons. 20% to 25% of the sample is in the top ten clones.

Ficoll-Paque density gradient centrifugation was used to isolate PBMCs. Only a few counts were recorded for this clonotype. Its antigen is unknown. No per-base quality is available; no much larger clone lies one base away. The chain joins TRBV7-9 to TRBJ2-7, with TRBD1 identical over 8 junction bases. This sequence originates from a man aged 18-30 years who had mild COVID-19 (a few samples of this study predate the infection). The sample titles of this study are shuffled in the database, so cell type and time point are left out; the donor was told from shared clones. Material for sequencing was PBMCs or a T cell subset sorted from them (not recorded which). CDR3 sequence: CASSFWDRYEQYV. The sequence in DNA is TGTGCCAGCAGCTTCTGGGACAGGTACGAGCAGTACGTC.